Listed here are 10 T cell receptor beta chains from one sample, sequenced in a study of human T cells and chemical hapten exposure. Each CDR3 protein gets one entry after TCRdb re-called the RACE reads with MiXCR. Of 80,000 to 100,000 distinct CDR3 sequences listed, about 9.4% are singletons. Documented time point: patch test 2, 6 weeks after DPC sensitization. Treatment described: therapeutic diphenylcyclopropenone sensitization with weekly scalp DPC. The specimen comprised whole blood, sampled in connection with sensitization to the hapten diphenylcyclopropenone (DPC). All receptors come from a woman aged 45-60 years with alopecia areata. Some clones in this sample may be carry-over from other donors' samples.

This clonotype was seen a handful of times. The rearrangement uses TRBV20-1 and TRBJ2-5, with TRBD1 matching 7 bases. V shed 0 bases and J 5 bases; nucleotides not matched to a gene: 12. The CDR3 contains 16 residues. Germline V CDR1 and CDR2: DFQATT, SNEGSKA (reference sequence). This chain's CDR3 is CSARDLRGLPTETQYF. The CDR3 DNA sequence: TGCAGTGCTAGAGATCTGAGGGGGCTGCCAACGGAGACCCAGTACTTC.

This clonotype was counted at least ten times. This may be a read error: a much more frequent sequence differs by one nucleotide. Because it lacks the conserved phenylalanine or tryptophan at the end, this CDR3 is likely a read error. The chain carries TRBV20-1 and TRBJ2-6, with 10 bases fitting TRBD2. Germline V gene sequence: CDR1 DFQATT, CDR2 SNEGSKA (reference sequence). CDR3 size: 15 residues. For the CDR3, the DNA is TGCACAGCCCTAGCGGGAGTGCCTGGGGCCAACGTCCTGACTCTC. The encoded protein is CTALAGVPGANVLTL.

The chain has TRBV29-1 and TRBJ2-3; possibly TRBD1 for D (6 bases). Germline values: CDR1 SQVTM, CDR2 ANQGSEA. V was cut by 2 bases and J by 2 bases, with 14 bases left in between. The CDR3 sequence is 15 residues long. CDR3 bases: TGCAGCGTTGAAAGTAGTCAGGGGTACACAGATACGCAGTATTTT. It translates to CSVESSQGYTDTQYF.

The gene calls are TRBV6-1 and TRBJ2-1; the match to TRBD2 covers 8 bases. The ends lost 6 bases at V and 1 base at J; junction bases unmatched: 5. The CDR3 runs 15 residues. Germline assignment: CDR1 MNHNS and CDR2 SASEGT. CDR3 residues: CASSAIAGSYNEQFF. For the CDR3, the DNA is TGTGCCAGCAGCGCCATAGCGGGGTCCTACAATGAGCAGTTCTTC.

This chain links TRBV11-2 with TRBJ1-4, with a weak D call TRBD1 (5 bases). Germline V gene lookup returns CDR1 SGHAT and CDR2 FQNNGV. Trimming removed 1 base from V and 0 bases from J, with 12 bases in between. The CDR3 runs 17 residues. CDR3 sequence: CASSLAGTSTTNEKLFF. The CDR3 region has the DNA TGTGCCAGCAGCTTAGCCGGGACCAGTACAACTAATGAAAAACTGTTTTTT.

Note on this clonotype: The junction does not match germline at one end; this may be a read error. This chain joins TRBV7-8 and TRBJ2-5, with D possibly TRBD2 on 6 matching bases. Germline assignment: CDR1 SGHVS and CDR2 FQNEAQ. The CDR3 contains 13 residues. The CDR3: CASSLNSGEIQYF. In DNA form, the CDR3 reads TGTGCCAGCAGCTTAAATTCGGGGGAGATCCAGTACTTC.

This clonotype was seen at least ten times. V usage is TRBV27 and J usage is TRBJ1-6, with D maybe TRBD1 (5 bases). Per germline, CDR1 MNHEY and CDR2 SMNVEV (reference sequence). V was shortened by 2 bases and J by 8 bases, with 13 bases between the two germline ends. The CDR3 covers 15 residues. The CDR3 is CASSLRQGRDSPLHF. DNA of the CDR3: TGTGCCAGCAGTTTAAGGCAGGGCAGGGATTCACCCCTCCACTTT.

The V call is TRBV19, the J call TRBJ1-2; TRBD1 aligns across 9 bases. The germline V gene has CDR1 LNHDA and CDR2 SQIVND (reference sequence). The CDR3 runs to 14 residues. The J segment lost 7 bases and the V segment lost 7 bases, leaving 10 bases of the junction unmatched. The CDR3 region has the DNA TGTGCCAGTACCGAACGAGACAGGGGGACTGGCTACACCTTC. Amino acid sequence: CASTERDRGTGYTF.

In its sample, this clonotype was seen a few times. The chain links TRBV28 to TRBJ1-5; no firm D call. This CDR3 spans 12 amino acids. The V gene lost 5 bases and the J gene lost 9 bases, with 11 bases spanning the gap. Germline assignment: CDR1 MDHEN and CDR2 SYDVKM. CDR3: CASSLNGWPQHF. The CDR3 region has the DNA TGTGCCAGCAGTCTAAATGGGTGGCCCCAGCATTTT.

The chain recombines TRBV7-2 with TRBJ2-2; no definite D call. The CDR3 is 12 residues long. The V end was cut by 0 bases, the J end by 7 bases, with 3 bases between. The germline V gene has CDR1 SGHTA and CDR2 FQGNSA. This CDR3 reads CASSLAVGELFF. CDR3 sequence (DNA): TGTGCCAGCAGCTTAGCGGTCGGGGAGCTGTTTTTT.